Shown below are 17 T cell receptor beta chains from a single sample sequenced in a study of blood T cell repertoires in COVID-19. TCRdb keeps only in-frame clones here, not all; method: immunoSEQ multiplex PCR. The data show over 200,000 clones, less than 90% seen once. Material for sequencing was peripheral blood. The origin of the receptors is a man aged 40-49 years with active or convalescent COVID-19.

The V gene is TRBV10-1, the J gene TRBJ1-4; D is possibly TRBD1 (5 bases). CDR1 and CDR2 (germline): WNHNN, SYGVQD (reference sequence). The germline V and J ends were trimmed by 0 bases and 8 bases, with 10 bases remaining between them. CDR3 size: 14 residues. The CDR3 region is CASSESTAIEKLFF. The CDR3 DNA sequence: TGCGCCAGCAGTGAGTCGACAGCCATCGAAAAACTGTTTTTT.

CDR3 region: CASSRVGGLYEKLFF. The CDR3 DNA sequence: TGTGCCAGCAGCCGTGTCGGGGGGCTGTATGAAAAACTGTTTTTT. The V gene is TRBV28, the J gene TRBJ1-4; D might be TRBD1 (6 bases). Trimming left V 6 bases short and J 6 bases short, with 17 bases between. This CDR3 is 15 amino acids long. The germline gives CDR1 MDHEN, CDR2 SYDVKM. The full variable domain, with the rest looked up from reference TRBV28 and TRBJ1-4, is DVKVTQSSRYLVKRTGEKVFLECVQDMDHENMFWYRQDPGLGLRLIYFSYDVKMKEKGDIPEGYSVSREKKERFSLILESASTNQTSMYLCASSRVGGLYEKLFFGSGTQLSVL.

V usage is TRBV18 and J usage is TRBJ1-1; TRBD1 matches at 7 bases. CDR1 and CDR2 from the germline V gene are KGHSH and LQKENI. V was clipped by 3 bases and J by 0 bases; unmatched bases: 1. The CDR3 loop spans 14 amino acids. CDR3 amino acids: CASSPDRLNTEAFF. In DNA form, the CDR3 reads TGTGCCAGCTCACCGGACAGGCTGAACACTGAAGCTTTCTTT.

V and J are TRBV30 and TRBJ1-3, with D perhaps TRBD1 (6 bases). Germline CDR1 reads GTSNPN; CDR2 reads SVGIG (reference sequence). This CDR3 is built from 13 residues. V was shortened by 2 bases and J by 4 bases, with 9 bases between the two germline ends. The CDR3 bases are TGTGCCTGGAGTTGGGGGACAGGAAACACCATATATTTT. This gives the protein CAWSWGTGNTIYF.

CDR3 in amino acids: CASSLRENYGYTF. The CDR3 coding sequence is TGTGCCAGCAGCTTGCGGGAGAACTATGGCTACACCTTC. V is TRBV5-4 and J is TRBJ1-2; D not certain. Trimming took off 1 base at V and 2 bases at J, with 6 bases between the two ends. There are 13 residues in the CDR3. The germline CDR1 and CDR2 sequences are SGHNT and YYREEE (reference sequence).

CDR3 loop: CAWSGSSGRLYEQYF. The CDR3 DNA follows: TGTGCCTGGAGCGGGAGTAGCGGGAGGTTATACGAGCAGTACTTC. The rearrangement uses TRBV30 and TRBJ2-7; the match to TRBD2 covers 10 bases. The germline V gene encodes CDR1 GTSNPN and CDR2 SVGIG (reference sequence). The V segment lost 3 bases and the J segment 4 bases; nucleotides outside the gene matches: 9. This CDR3 has 15 amino acids.

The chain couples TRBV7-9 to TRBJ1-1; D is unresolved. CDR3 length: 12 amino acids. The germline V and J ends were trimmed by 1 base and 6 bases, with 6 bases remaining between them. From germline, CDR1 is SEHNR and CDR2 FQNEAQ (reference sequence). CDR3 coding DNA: TGTGCCAGCAGCTTAGGTACACCTGAAGCTTTCTTT. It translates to CASSLGTPEAFF.

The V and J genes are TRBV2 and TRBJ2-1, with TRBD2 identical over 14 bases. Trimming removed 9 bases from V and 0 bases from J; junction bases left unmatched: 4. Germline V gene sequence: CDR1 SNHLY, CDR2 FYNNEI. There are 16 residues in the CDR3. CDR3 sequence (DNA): TGTGCCAGACAAGGGACTAGCGGGAGCTCCTACAATGAGCAGTTCTTC. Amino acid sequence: CARQGTSGSSYNEQFF.

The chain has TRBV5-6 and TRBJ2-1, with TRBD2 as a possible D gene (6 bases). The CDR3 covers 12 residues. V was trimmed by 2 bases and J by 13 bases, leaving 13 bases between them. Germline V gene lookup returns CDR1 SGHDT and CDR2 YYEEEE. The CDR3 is CASSFGGANQFF. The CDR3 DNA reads TGTGCCAGCAGCTTCGGAGGGGCGAATCAGTTCTTC.

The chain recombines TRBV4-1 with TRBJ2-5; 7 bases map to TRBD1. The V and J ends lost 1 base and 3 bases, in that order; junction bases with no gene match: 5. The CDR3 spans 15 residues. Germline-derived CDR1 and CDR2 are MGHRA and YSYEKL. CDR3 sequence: CASSQVRGFEETQYF. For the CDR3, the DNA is TGCGCCAGCAGCCAAGTCAGGGGGTTTGAAGAGACCCAGTACTTC.

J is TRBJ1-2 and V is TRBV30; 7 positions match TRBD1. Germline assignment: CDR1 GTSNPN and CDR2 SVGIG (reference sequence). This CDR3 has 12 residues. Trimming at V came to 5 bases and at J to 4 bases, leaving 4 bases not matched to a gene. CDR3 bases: TGTGCCTGGGAGACAGGGACCTATGGCTACACCTTC. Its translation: CAWETGTYGYTF.

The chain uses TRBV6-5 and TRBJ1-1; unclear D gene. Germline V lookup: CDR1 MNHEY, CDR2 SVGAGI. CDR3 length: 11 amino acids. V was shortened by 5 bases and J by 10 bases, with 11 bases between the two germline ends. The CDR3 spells CASSRSEGAFF. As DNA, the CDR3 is TGTGCCAGCAGTAGGAGCGAGGGAGCTTTCTTT.

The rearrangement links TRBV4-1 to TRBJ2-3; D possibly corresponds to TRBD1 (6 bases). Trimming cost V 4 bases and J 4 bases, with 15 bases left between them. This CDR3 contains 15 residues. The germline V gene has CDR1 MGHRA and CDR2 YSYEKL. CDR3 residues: CASSPLDRQPDTQYF. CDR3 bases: TGCGCCAGCAGCCCTCTTGACAGGCAGCCAGATACGCAGTATTTT.

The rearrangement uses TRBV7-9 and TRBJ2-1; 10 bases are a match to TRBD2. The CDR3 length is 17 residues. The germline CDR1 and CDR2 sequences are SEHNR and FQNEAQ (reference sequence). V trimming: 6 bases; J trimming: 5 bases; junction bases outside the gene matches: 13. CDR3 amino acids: CASSSSTGTSANNEQFF. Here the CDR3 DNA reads TGTGCCAGCAGTTCGAGCACAGGGACTAGCGCGAACAATGAGCAGTTCTTC.

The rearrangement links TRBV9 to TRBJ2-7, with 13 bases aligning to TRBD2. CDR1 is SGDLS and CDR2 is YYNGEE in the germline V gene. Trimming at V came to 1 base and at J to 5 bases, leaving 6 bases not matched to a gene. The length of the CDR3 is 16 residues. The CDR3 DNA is TGTGCCAGCAGCGTATTCGGGACTAGCGGGACCGACGAGCAGTACTTC. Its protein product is CASSVFGTSGTDEQYF.

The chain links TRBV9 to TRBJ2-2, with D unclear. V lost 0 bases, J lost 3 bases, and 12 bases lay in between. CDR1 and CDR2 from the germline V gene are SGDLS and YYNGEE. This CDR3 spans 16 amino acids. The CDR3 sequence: CASSVGETWYTGELFF. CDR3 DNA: TGTGCCAGCAGCGTAGGCGAGACTTGGTACACCGGGGAGCTGTTTTTT.

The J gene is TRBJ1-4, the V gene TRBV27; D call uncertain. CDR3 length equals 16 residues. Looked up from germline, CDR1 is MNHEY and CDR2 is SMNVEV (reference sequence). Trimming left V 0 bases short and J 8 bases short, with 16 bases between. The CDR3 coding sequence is TGTGCCAGCAGTTTATCAGGAGGGCGAGTGGGAGAAAAACTGTTTTTT. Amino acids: CASSLSGGRVGEKLFF.